This T cell receptor (beta chain) appears in the sequencing data of a study of blood T cells in healthy people across ages (dated by TCRdb to the mid-2010s). At the level of the whole study: In model experiments, roughly one uniquely barcoded TCR beta cDNA molecule per two T cells was captured by template switching. Donors of different ages were randomly distributed across sequencing lanes to avoid experimental bias. Age-related changes in TCR beta repertoire diversity were measured in the study by deep sequencing normalized with unique cDNA molecular identifiers. Using the same blood draw, the study looked at two additional independent replicas of 1 million unique cDNA reads for two donors, one aged 18 to 30 and the other aged 80 or older. The donors were split into four age groups: young (average around 15 years), middle-aged (around 37), aged (over 55) and long-lived (roughly 86). Overall study results and their limits: As age increased, observed TCR beta diversity per million T cells dropped in a roughly linear way, and a significant reduction was already evident by age about 40. Compared with the aged group, the long-lived group had more naive CD4+ T cells, fewer expanded clones and increased TCR diversity, suggesting age selection. Conclusive comparison of naive and antigen-experienced compartments was prevented by the profiling of bulk unsorted PBMCs. The CMV infection status of donors was not known, potentially confounding age-related changes in expanded clonotypes. A strong correlation was found between observed TCR beta diversity and the percentage of naive T cells measured by flow cytometry. Total diversity estimates from one million sequenced T cells were considered lower bounds and underestimates.

The approximately 39 donors, aged about 6 to 95 years, were systemically healthy Caucasian individuals from Russia. Approximately 9.3 milliliters of peripheral blood were collected from each donor into EDTA-treated Vacutainer tubes. Ficoll-Paque density-gradient centrifugation was used to isolate PBMCs, with at least 6 million obtained per sample. Total RNA was extracted from PBMCs with Trizol reagent, with at least 6 micrograms obtained per sample. For every donor, an aliquot of PBMCs went through flow cytometry to measure the percentages of naive CD45RAhigh/CD27high T cells. Library preparation was by 5' RACE. Sequenced using an Illumina HiSeq 2500. A second PCR of about 7 to 12 cycles was run with a J-beta primer mix and a sample-barcoded 5' primer. A unique molecular identifier was introduced onto each TCR beta cDNA molecule by a template-switch 5' adaptor carrying 12 random nucleotides. Each sample yielded at least 3 million CDR3-containing paired-end reads. All of the RNA was converted into first-strand cDNA using the Mint cDNA synthesis kit, with a TRBC-specific oligonucleotide serving as the primer. Following uracil-DNA glycosylase treatment, all cDNA underwent a first 18-cycle PCR with the universal primers M1SS and BC2_uni_R. The authors' analysis ran thus. Normalization of each sample was performed by random selection of 1 million high-quality reads, each carrying a distinct molecular identifier. Reads with shared molecular identifiers were discarded instead of being binned into consensus sequences. CDR3 identification, clonotype clustering and error correction used MiTCR with a Q25 quality threshold and the strictest error-elimination algorithm. Lower-bound total TCR beta diversity was estimated with a nonparametric unseen species model using Euler transformation. TCRdb handled the public reads itself, with Q25 trimming in fastp and clone calling in MiXCR, and kept productive beta chains. Every CDR3 protein is listed once, alongside the most common genes and DNA of its rows. The V and J calls and clone size come from TCRdb's table, not from the authors' own analysis. The sample table lists about 680,000 distinct CDR3 sequences, about 52% of them with a count of one. The ten largest clones add up to 30% to 40% of the sample.

On this clonotype itself: The clone's antigen remains unknown. Base qualities are missing; no much larger clone stands one base away.

Ends trimmed: V by 2 bases, J by 8 bases; bases unmatched to a gene: 3. The germline V gene yields SGHNT for CDR1 and YENEEA for CDR2. The CDR3 starts with the cysteine, ends with the phenylalanine, and has 13 residues. Left in the record is the CDR3 DNA by itself, 39 bases read in frame from the first base. The sequence was obtained from a woman aged 55-69 years in good health. The specimen was blood. The chain is encoded by TRBV11-3 joined to TRBJ2-3; 8 central nucleotides agree with TRBD2. The sequence in DNA is TGTGCCAGCAGCTTAAAGACTAGCGCTACGCAGTATTTT. This encodes CASSLKTSATQYF.